The present entry profiles one T cell receptor (beta chain) with its context. Its specificity is unknown. This sample was included in a study of Tregs in tolerant kidney transplant recipients. Overall study: Sorting of CD4+CD25+CD127- cells followed 3-day belatacept mixed lymphocyte reactions, sometimes with roughly 5-day graft donor restimulation. Study conclusions and caveats: Few patients were studied, so findings need validation in larger groups.

This CDR3 has 15 amino acids. The ends were cut back, 0 bases at V and 0 bases at J, with 7 bases in the middle. The germline V gene encodes CDR1 SGDLS and CDR2 YYNGEE. Repertoires were generated with immunoSEQ multiplex PCR, while TCRdb's copy carries only in-frame clones and drops some. The table has under 50,000 clones, roughly 95% seen once. The sequence was collected from a human donor in good health. The V and J genes are TRBV9 and TRBJ2-1, with D uncertain. Sample: Tregs from blood cultured with allogeneic cells. The CDR3 DNA is TGTGCCAGCAGCGTAGCCAGCTACTCCTACAATGAGCAGTTCTTC. Encoded protein: CASSVASYSYNEQFF.